A selection of T cell receptor beta chains follows, all from one sample in a study of blood T cell repertoires in COVID-19. Repertoires were generated with immunoSEQ multiplex PCR, while TCRdb's copy carries only in-frame clones and drops some. The sample lists some 290,000 clones; 85% to 95% were seen once. Sequencing was carried out using PBMCs or T cells enriched from blood (not recorded which). Receptors originate from a woman in her twenties or thirties who had been exposed to COVID-19. CDR3s leave out the opening cysteine and the closing phenylalanine or tryptophan. Fields, in order: D gene, V gene, clone size, J gene, CDR3 protein. The D gene is left open where the match is weak. Only some rows state a clone size, as once, few, many or a class for expanded clones.

d_call: NA
v_call: TRBV11-1
clone_size: NA
j_call: TRBJ1-1
cdr3_aa: ASSLSELARAF

d_call: NA
v_call: TRBV21-1
clone_size: NA
j_call: TRBJ2-5
cdr3_aa: ASSKAGLAGSQETQY

d_call: TRBD1
v_call: TRBV7-8
clone_size: NA
j_call: TRBJ2-7
cdr3_aa: ASRPGRTGDHEQY

d_call: NA
v_call: TRBV4-3
clone_size: NA
j_call: TRBJ2-2
cdr3_aa: ASSQVSRGAGELF

d_call: NA
v_call: TRBV27
clone_size: few
j_call: TRBJ1-6
cdr3_aa: ASSLFPARANSPLH

d_call: NA
v_call: TRBV11-3
clone_size: NA
j_call: TRBJ2-1
cdr3_aa: ASSRQGYNEQF

d_call: TRBD1
v_call: TRBV5-1
clone_size: NA
j_call: TRBJ2-7
cdr3_aa: ASRILTGIYEQY

d_call: NA
v_call: TRBV18
clone_size: NA
j_call: TRBJ1-6
cdr3_aa: ASSPVGGGVNSPLH

d_call: TRBD2
v_call: TRBV19
clone_size: NA
j_call: TRBJ2-4
cdr3_aa: ASSTGGAGGRNIQY

d_call: NA
v_call: TRBV30
clone_size: NA
j_call: TRBJ2-7
cdr3_aa: AWSDDHRRFYEQY

d_call: NA
v_call: TRBV24-1
clone_size: NA
j_call: TRBJ1-4
cdr3_aa: ATSDSGRVIEKLF

d_call: NA
v_call: TRBV25-1
clone_size: NA
j_call: TRBJ2-7
cdr3_aa: ASSLRQDSYEQY

d_call: NA
v_call: TRBV7-9
clone_size: NA
j_call: TRBJ1-3
cdr3_aa: ASSRDSGNTIY

d_call: TRBD1
v_call: TRBV19
clone_size: NA
j_call: TRBJ1-5
cdr3_aa: ASRSRDRGGSNQPQH

d_call: NA
v_call: TRBV6-5
clone_size: NA
j_call: TRBJ1-2
cdr3_aa: ASSRQGFDYGYT

d_call: NA
v_call: TRBV30
clone_size: NA
j_call: TRBJ2-1
cdr3_aa: AWGAGYSYNEQF

d_call: TRBD2
v_call: TRBV3-1/TRBV3-2
clone_size: NA
j_call: TRBJ2-3
cdr3_aa: ASSRQRGGRGTDTQY

d_call: NA
v_call: TRBV12-2
clone_size: NA
j_call: TRBJ2-7
cdr3_aa: ASRSTGDEQY

d_call: TRBD2
v_call: TRBV7-6
clone_size: NA
j_call: TRBJ2-2
cdr3_aa: ASSSRTSDTGELF

d_call: NA
v_call: TRBV19
clone_size: NA
j_call: TRBJ1-1
cdr3_aa: ASSSPPHKEAF

d_call: TRBD1
v_call: TRBV6-5
clone_size: NA
j_call: TRBJ1-2
cdr3_aa: ASSGTVGGYT

d_call: TRBD1
v_call: TRBV18
clone_size: NA
j_call: TRBJ1-2
cdr3_aa: ASSPGQGVDYGYT

d_call: NA
v_call: TRBV6-5
clone_size: NA
j_call: TRBJ1-5
cdr3_aa: ASSNRDNNQPQH

d_call: TRBD1
v_call: TRBV9
clone_size: once
j_call: TRBJ1-4
cdr3_aa: ASSVGTGGEKLF

d_call: NA
v_call: TRBV6-5
clone_size: NA
j_call: TRBJ1-1
cdr3_aa: ASWTGVNTEAF

d_call: NA
v_call: TRBV10-3
clone_size: NA
j_call: TRBJ1-1
cdr3_aa: AISDFPRGSEAF

d_call: TRBD2
v_call: TRBV5-1
clone_size: NA
j_call: TRBJ2-5
cdr3_aa: ASSLHRGGAQETQY

d_call: NA
v_call: TRBV5-1
clone_size: NA
j_call: TRBJ1-3
cdr3_aa: ASSTDIRNTIY

d_call: NA
v_call: TRBV19
clone_size: NA
j_call: TRBJ2-7
cdr3_aa: ASSYRDTSTYEQY

d_call: TRBD1
v_call: TRBV5-1
clone_size: NA
j_call: TRBJ2-3
cdr3_aa: ASSPDRGQDTQY

d_call: NA
v_call: TRBV13
clone_size: NA
j_call: TRBJ2-7
cdr3_aa: ASSLGGLQPYEQY

d_call: TRBD1
v_call: TRBV2
clone_size: NA
j_call: TRBJ2-7
cdr3_aa: ASSTGVYEQY

d_call: NA
v_call: TRBV4-3
clone_size: once
j_call: TRBJ2-7
cdr3_aa: ASSQDWQTYEQY

d_call: TRBD1
v_call: TRBV9
clone_size: NA
j_call: TRBJ1-1
cdr3_aa: ASSTRSLGQGLVF

d_call: NA
v_call: TRBV5-1
clone_size: NA
j_call: TRBJ1-2
cdr3_aa: ASSPREESYGYT

d_call: TRBD1
v_call: TRBV6-1
clone_size: once
j_call: TRBJ1-2
cdr3_aa: ASSDPGQGAFGYT

d_call: NA
v_call: TRBV19
clone_size: once
j_call: TRBJ2-3
cdr3_aa: ASSTGGADTQY

d_call: TRBD2
v_call: TRBV19
clone_size: NA
j_call: TRBJ2-7
cdr3_aa: ASSMTSGIYEQY

d_call: NA
v_call: TRBV6-2/TRBV6-3
clone_size: NA
j_call: TRBJ2-7
cdr3_aa: ASSYGVREVGEQY

d_call: NA
v_call: TRBV11-2
clone_size: NA
j_call: TRBJ1-6
cdr3_aa: ASSLGQGPYNSPLH

d_call: TRBD1
v_call: TRBV30
clone_size: NA
j_call: TRBJ1-1
cdr3_aa: AWSVLRDRAAGRNTEAF

d_call: NA
v_call: TRBV7-2
clone_size: NA
j_call: TRBJ1-1
cdr3_aa: ASSSRQTNTEAF

d_call: TRBD1
v_call: TRBV19
clone_size: NA
j_call: TRBJ1-6
cdr3_aa: ASSPAPGGNSPLH

d_call: TRBD1
v_call: TRBV19
clone_size: NA
j_call: TRBJ1-1
cdr3_aa: ASIDRPGQGDAF

d_call: TRBD1
v_call: TRBV7-9
clone_size: NA
j_call: TRBJ1-2
cdr3_aa: ASSLLTGGDGYT

d_call: NA
v_call: TRBV21-1
clone_size: NA
j_call: TRBJ1-2
cdr3_aa: ASSKKGQPGFNYGYT